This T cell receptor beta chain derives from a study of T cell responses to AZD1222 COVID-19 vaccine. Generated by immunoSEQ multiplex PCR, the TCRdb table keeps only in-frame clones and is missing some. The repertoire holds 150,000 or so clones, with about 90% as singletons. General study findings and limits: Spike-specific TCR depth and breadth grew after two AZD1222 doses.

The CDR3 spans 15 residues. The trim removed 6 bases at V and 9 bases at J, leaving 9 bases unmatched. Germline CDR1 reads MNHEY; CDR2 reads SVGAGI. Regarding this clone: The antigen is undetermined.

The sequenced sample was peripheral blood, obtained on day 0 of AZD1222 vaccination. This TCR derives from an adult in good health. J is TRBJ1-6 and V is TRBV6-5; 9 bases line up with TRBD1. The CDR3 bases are TGTGCCAGCAGGCCACAGGGGGCGCGGGTTTCACCCCTCCACTTT. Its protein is CASRPQGARVSPLHF.